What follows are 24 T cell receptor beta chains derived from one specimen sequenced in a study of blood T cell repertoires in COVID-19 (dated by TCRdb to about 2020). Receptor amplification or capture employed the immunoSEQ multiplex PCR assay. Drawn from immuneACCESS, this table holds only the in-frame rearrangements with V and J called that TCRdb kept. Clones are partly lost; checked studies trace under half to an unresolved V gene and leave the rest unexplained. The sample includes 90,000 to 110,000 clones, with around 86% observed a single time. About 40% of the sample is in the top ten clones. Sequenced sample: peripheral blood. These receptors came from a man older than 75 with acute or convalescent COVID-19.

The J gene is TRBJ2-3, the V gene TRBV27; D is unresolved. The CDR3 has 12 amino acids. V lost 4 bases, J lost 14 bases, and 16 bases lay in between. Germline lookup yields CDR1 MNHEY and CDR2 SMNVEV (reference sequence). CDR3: CASSSSSLAAYF. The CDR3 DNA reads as TGTGCCAGCAGTTCTAGTTCCCTCGCGGCGTATTTT.

This chain's CDR3 is CASSQDSYGYTF. CDR3 coding DNA: TGCGCCAGCAGCCAAGACAGTTATGGCTACACCTTC. The J gene is TRBJ1-2, the V gene TRBV4-1, with D unclear. This CDR3 contains 12 residues. CDR1 and CDR2 (germline): MGHRA, YSYEKL. The V end lost 0 bases, the J end lost 5 bases, and 4 bases lay between the germline ends.

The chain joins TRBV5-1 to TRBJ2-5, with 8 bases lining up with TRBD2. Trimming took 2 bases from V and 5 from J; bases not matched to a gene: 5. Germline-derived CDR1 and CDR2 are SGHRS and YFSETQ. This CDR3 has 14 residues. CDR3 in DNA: TGCGCCAGCAGCTTCGGGACTAGTGAGGAGACCCAGTACTTC. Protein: CASSFGTSEETQYF. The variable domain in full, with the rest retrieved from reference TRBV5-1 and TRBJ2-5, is KAGVTQTPRYLIKTRGQQVTLSCSPISGHRSVSWYQQTPGQGLQFLFEYFSETQRNKGNFPGRFSGRQFSNSRSEMNVSTLELGDSALYLCASSFGTSEETQYFGPGTRLLVL.

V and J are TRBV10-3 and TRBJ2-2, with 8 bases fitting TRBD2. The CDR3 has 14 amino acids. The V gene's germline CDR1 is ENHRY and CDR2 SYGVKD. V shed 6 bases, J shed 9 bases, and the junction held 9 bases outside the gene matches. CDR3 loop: CAISLGLVARELFF. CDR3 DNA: TGTGCCATCAGCTTGGGACTAGTTGCTCGGGAGCTGTTTTTT.

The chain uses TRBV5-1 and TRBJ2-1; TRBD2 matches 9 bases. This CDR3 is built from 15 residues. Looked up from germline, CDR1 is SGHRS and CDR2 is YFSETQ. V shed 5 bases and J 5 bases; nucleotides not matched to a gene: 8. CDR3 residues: CASSLAGAFDNEQFF. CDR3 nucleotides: TGCGCCAGCAGTTTAGCGGGAGCTTTTGACAATGAGCAGTTCTTC.

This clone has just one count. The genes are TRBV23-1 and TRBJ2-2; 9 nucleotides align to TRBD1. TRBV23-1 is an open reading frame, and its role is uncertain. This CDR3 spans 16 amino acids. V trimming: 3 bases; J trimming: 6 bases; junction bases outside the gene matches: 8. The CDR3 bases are TGCGCCAGCAGTCAGTCCCGGGACAGGGTTGCCGGGGAGCTGTTTTTT. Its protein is CASSQSRDRVAGELFF.

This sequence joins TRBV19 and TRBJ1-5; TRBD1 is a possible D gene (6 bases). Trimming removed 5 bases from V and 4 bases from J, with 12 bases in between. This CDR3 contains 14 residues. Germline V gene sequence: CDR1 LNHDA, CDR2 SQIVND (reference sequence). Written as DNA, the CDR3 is TGTGCCAGTAGTCAGACAGGTCCTAATCAGCCCCAGCATTTT. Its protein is CASSQTGPNQPQHF.

CDR3: CASSVFGNTIYF. In DNA, the CDR3 is TGTGCCAGTTCGGTCTTTGGAAACACCATATATTTT. This rearrangement joins TRBV19 to TRBJ1-3; D is uncertain. Germline V gene data show CDR1 as LNHDA and CDR2 as SQIVND (reference sequence). Trimming took 8 bases from V and 3 from J, leaving 8 bases between them. The CDR3 has 12 residues.

The CDR3 sequence: CASSLGGVSTEAFF. The CDR3 DNA reads as TGCGCCAGCAGCCTGGGGGGCGTAAGCACTGAAGCTTTCTTT. The V gene is TRBV5-1, the J gene TRBJ1-1, with D possibly TRBD1 on 6 matching bases. CDR1 is SGHRS, CDR2 YFSETQ, per germline. Trimming shortened V by 4 bases and J by 4 bases, and 14 bases separated the two germline ends. The CDR3 spans 14 residues.

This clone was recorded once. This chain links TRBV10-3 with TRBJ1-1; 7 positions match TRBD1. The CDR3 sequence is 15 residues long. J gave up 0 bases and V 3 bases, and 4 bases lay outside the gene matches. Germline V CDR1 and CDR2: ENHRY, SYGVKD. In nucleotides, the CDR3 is TGTGCCATCAGTGAAGACAGGGTTATGAACACTGAAGCTTTCTTT. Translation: CAISEDRVMNTEAFF.

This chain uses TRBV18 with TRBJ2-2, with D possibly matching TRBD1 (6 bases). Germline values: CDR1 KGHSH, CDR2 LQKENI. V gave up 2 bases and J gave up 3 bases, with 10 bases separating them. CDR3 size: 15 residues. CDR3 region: CASSPTGRDTGELFF. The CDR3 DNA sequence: TGTGCCAGCTCACCAACAGGGCGTGACACCGGGGAGCTGTTTTTT.

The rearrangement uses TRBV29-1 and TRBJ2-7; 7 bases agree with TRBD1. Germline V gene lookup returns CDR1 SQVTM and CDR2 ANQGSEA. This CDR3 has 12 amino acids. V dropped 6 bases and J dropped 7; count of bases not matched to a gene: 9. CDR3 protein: CSVEGQRREQYF. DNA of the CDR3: TGCAGCGTCGAGGGACAGAGAAGGGAGCAGTACTTC.

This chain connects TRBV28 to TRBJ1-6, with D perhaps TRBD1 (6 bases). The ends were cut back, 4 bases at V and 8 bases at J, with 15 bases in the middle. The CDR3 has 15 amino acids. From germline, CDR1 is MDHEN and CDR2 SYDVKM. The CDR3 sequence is CASSSMDSLDSPLHF. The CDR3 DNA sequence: TGTGCCAGCAGTTCTATGGACAGTCTAGATTCACCCCTCCACTTT.

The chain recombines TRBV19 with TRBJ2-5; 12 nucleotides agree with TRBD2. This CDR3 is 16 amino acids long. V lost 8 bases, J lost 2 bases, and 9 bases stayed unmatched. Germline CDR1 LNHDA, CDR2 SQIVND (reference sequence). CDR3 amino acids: CASSKTSGSTQETQYF. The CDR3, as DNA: TGTGCCAGTTCAAAGACTAGCGGGAGTACTCAAGAGACCCAGTACTTC.

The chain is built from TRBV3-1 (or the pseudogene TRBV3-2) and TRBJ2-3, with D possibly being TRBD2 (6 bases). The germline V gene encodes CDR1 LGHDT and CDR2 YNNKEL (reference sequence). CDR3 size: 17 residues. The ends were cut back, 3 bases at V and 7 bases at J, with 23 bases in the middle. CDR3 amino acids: CASSQRIVGGGSYTQYF. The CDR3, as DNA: TGTGCCAGCAGCCAGAGGATAGTCGGCGGAGGGTCTTATACGCAGTATTTT.

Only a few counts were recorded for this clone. In DNA form, the CDR3 reads TGTGCCAGCAGTGCGGAGGTTAACACTGAAGCTTTCTTT. It specifies CASSAEVNTEAFF. The chain carries TRBV6-4 and TRBJ1-1; no definite D call. Per germline, CDR1 MRHNA and CDR2 SNTAGT. The CDR3 spans 13 residues. Trimming removed 4 bases from V and 2 bases from J, with 8 bases in between.

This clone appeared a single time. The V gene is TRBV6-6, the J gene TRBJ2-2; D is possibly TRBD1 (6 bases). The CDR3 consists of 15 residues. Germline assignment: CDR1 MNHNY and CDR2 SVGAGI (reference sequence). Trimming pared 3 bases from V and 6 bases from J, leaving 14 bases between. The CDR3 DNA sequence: TGTGCCAGCAGTTATTTCAGGGGATCTGCCGGGGAGCTGTTTTTT. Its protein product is CASSYFRGSAGELFF.

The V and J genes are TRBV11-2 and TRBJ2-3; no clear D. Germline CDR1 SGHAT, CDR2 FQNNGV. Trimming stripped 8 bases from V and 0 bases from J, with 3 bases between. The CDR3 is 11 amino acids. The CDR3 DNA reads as TGTGCCAGCTCGAGCACAGATACGCAGTATTTT. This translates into CASSSTDTQYF.

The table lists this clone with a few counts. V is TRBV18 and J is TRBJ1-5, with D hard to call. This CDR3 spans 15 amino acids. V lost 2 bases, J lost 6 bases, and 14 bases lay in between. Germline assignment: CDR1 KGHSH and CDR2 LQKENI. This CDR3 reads CASSPDNLVGQPQHF. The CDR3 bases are TGTGCCAGCTCACCAGATAATCTAGTAGGTCAGCCCCAGCATTTT.

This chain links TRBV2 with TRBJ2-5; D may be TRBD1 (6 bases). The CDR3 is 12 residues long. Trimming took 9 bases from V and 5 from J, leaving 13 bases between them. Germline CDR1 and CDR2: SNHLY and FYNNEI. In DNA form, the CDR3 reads TGTGCCAGTACAGGGATTCTGGAGACCCAGTACTTC. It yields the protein CASTGILETQYF.

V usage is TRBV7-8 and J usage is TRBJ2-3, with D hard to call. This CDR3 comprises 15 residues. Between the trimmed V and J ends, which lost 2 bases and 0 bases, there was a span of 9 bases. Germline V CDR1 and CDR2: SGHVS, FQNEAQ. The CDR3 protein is CASSLKALSTDTQYF. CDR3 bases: TGTGCCAGCAGCTTAAAAGCGCTTAGCACAGATACGCAGTATTTT. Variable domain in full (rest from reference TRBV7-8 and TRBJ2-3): GAGVSQSPRYKVAKRGQDVALRCDPISGHVSLFWYQQALGQGPEFLTYFQNEAQLDKSGLPSDRFFAERPEGSVSTLKIQRTQQEDSAVYLCASSLKALSTDTQYFGPGTRLTVL.

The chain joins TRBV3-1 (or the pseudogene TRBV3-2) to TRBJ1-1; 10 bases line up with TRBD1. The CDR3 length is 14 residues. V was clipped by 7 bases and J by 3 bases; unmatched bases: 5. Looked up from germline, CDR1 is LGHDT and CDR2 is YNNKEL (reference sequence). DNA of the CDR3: TGTGCCAGCAACTACGGGACAGGGGACACTGAAGCTTTCTTT. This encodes CASNYGTGDTEAFF.

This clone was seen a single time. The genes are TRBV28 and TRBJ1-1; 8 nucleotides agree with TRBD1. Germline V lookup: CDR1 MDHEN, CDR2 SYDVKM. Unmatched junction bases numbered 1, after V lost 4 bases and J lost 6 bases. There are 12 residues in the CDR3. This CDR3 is CASSSDRAEAFF. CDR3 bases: TGTGCCAGCAGTTCGGACAGGGCTGAAGCTTTCTTT.

The DNA of the CDR3 is TGTGCCATCAGTGATGAGAACAGGGGGTTCCACTTT. It is translated as CAISDENRGFHF. This chain connects TRBV10-3 to TRBJ1-6; 8 nucleotides line up with TRBD1. V gave up 3 bases and J gave up 17 bases; unmatched junction bases: 6. CDR1 and CDR2 from the germline V gene are ENHRY and SYGVKD. The CDR3 covers 12 residues.